This TCR beta chain appears in the sequencing data of a study of shared clonotypes between healthy human individuals. In the study overall: Sampling drew on donors who were a couple of women and a few men aged 18 to 49. Three plates each covered CD4 naive and memory; CD8 naive two, CD8 memory one.

CDR3 size: 15 residues. The germline V and J ends were trimmed by 1 base and 2 bases, with 12 bases remaining between them. Germline V gene data show CDR1 as SGDLS and CDR2 as YYNGEE. This clone was seen only once. An assay was performed, and its level was deep. Genomic DNA belonging to each subset was distributed in equal measure over several immunoSEQ plates. Some clones are missing from TCRdb's copy, which holds only in-frame ones; the method was immunoSEQ multiplex PCR. The top ten hold about 1.8% of the sample, which has about 2.2 million clones, approximately 94% seen once. Positively selected for CCR7, the CD45RO-negative cells used as naive CD8 cells excluded terminally differentiated effector memory CD45RA+ cells.

The chain couples TRBV9 to TRBJ1-2; tentatively, D is TRBD1 (5 bases). Sequenced: naive CD8+ T cells from PBMCs. The receptor was derived from a man younger than 35 in good health. Some clones in this sample may be carry-over from other donors' samples. CDR3 residues: CASSVSFGGNYGYTF. The CDR3 bases are TGTGCCAGCAGCGTAAGCTTCGGGGGAAACTATGGCTACACCTTC.